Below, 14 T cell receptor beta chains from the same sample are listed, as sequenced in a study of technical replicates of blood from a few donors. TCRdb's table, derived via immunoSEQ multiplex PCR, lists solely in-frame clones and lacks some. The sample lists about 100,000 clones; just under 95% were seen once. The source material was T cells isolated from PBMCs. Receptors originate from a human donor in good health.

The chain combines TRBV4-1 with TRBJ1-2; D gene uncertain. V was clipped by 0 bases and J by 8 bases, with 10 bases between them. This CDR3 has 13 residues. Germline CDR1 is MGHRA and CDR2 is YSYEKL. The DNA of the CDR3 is TGCGCCAGCAGCCAAGAATACAGCCGGGGCTACACCTTC. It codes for CASSQEYSRGYTF.

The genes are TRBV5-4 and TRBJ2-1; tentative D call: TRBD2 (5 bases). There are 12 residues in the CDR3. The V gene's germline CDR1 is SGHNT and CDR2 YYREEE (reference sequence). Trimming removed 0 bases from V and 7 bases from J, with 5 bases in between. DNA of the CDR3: TGTGCCAGCAGCTTGGGAGGGAATGAGCAGTTCTTC. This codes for CASSLGGNEQFF.

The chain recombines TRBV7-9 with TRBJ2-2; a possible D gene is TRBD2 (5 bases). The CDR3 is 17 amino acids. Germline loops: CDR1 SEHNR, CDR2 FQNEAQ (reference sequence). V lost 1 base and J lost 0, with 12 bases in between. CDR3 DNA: TGTGCCAGCAGCTTAGATTCGGGATCCGCGAACACCGGGGAGCTGTTTTTT. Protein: CASSLDSGSANTGELFF.

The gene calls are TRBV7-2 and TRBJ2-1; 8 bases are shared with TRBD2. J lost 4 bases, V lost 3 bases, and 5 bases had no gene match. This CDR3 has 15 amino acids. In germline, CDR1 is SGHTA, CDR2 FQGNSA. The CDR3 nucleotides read TGTGCCAGCAGCTTTGGTCGGGAGGGATACAATGAGCAGTTCTTC. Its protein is CASSFGREGYNEQFF. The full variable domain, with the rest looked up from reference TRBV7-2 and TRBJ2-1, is GAGVSQSPSNKVTEKGKDVELRCDPISGHTALYWYRQSLGQGLEFLIYFQGNSAPDKSGLPSDRFSAERTGGSVSTLTIQRTQQEDSAVYLCASSFGREGYNEQFFGPGTRLTVL.

CDR3 sequence reads: CASRRVAGELFF. The DNA for the CDR3 is TGTGCCAGCAGGCGGGTAGCCGGGGAGCTGTTTTTT. The chain couples TRBV2 to TRBJ2-2; D might be TRBD2 (5 bases). CDR1 and CDR2 (germline): SNHLY, FYNNEI. Trimming left V 6 bases short and J 6 bases short, with 8 bases between. This CDR3 spans 12 amino acids. The whole variable domain, filled in from reference TRBV2 and TRBJ2-2, reads EPEVTQTPSHQVTQMGQEVILRCVPISNHLYFYWYRQILGQKVEFLVSFYNNEISEKSEIFDDQFSVERPDGSNFTLKIRSTKLEDSAMYFCASRRVAGELFFGEGSRLTVL.

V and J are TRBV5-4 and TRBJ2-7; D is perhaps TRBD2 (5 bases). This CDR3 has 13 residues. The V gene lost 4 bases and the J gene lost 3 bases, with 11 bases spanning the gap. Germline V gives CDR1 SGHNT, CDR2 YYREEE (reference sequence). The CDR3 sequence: CASSHGEYYEQYF. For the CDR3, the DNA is TGTGCCAGCAGCCACGGGGAGTACTACGAGCAGTACTTC.

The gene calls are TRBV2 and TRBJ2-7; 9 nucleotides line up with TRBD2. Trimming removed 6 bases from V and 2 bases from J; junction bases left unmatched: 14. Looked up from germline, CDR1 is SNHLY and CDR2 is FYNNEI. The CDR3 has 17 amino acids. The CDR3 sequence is CASRARNSGSFTYEQYF. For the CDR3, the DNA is TGTGCCAGCAGGGCTCGAAATAGCGGGAGCTTTACCTACGAGCAGTACTTC.

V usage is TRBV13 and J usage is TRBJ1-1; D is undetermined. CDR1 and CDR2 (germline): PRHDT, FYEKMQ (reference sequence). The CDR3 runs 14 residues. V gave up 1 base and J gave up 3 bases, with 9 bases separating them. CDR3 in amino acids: CASSLDAGYTEAFF. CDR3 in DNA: TGTGCCAGCAGCTTAGATGCCGGGTACACTGAAGCTTTCTTT. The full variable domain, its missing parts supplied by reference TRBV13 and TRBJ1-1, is AAGVIQSPRHLIKEKRETATLKCYPIPRHDTVYWYQQGPGQDPQFLISFYEKMQSDKGSIPDRFSAQQFSDYHSELNMSSLELGDSALYFCASSLDAGYTEAFFGQGTRLTVV.

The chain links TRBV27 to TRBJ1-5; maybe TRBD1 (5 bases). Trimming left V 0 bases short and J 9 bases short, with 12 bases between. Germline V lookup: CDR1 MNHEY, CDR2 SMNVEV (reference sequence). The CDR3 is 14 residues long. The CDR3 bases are TGTGCCAGCAGTTTATCGGGCAGGGCCCCGCCCCAGCATTTT. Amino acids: CASSLSGRAPPQHF.

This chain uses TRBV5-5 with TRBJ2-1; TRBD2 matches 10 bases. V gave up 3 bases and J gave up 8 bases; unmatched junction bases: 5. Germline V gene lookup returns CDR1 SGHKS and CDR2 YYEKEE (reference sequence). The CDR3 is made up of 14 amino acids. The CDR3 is CASSYTSGNYEQFF. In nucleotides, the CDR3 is TGTGCCAGCAGCTATACTAGCGGGAACTATGAGCAGTTCTTC.

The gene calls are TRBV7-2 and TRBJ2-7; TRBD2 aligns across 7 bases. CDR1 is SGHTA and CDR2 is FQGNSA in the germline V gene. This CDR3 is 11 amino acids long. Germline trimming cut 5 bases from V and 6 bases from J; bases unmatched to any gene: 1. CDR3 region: CASSTSAEQYF. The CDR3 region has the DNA TGTGCCAGCAGCACTAGCGCCGAGCAGTACTTC.

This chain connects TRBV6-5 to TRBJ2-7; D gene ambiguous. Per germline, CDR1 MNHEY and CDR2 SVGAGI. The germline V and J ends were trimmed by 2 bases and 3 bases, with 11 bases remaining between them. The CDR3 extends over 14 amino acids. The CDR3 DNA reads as TGTGCCAGCAGTTACCAGGCAGAGTACTACGAGCAGTACTTC. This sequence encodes CASSYQAEYYEQYF.

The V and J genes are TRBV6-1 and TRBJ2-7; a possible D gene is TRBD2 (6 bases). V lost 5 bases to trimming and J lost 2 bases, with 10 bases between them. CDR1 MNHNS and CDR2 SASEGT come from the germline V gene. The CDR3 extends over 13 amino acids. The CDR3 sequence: CASSPGLTYEQYF. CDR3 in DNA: TGTGCCAGCAGTCCGGGACTTACCTACGAGCAGTACTTC.

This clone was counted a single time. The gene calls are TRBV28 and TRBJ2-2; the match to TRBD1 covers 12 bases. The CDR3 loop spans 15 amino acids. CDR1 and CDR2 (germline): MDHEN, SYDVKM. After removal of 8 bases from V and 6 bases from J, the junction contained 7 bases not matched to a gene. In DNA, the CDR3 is TGTGCCAGCTCCCGGGACAGGGGGCGATCCGGGGAGCTGTTTTTT. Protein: CASSRDRGRSGELFF.